A selection of T cell receptor beta chains follows, all from one sample in a study of shared T cell receptors in the human thymus. Using immunoSEQ multiplex PCR, the repertoire was profiled, and TCRdb retains in-frame clones only, with some absent. The sample lists under 850,000 clones; 85% to 90% were seen once. These data also formed part of another study, on human thymus T cells.

The sample was thymocytes. The receptors derive from a boy under three years old with a congenital heart defect. Each CDR3 is given with its conserved first and last residue. The order of the fields is clone size, J gene, V gene, D gene, CDR3 DNA, CDR3 protein. The D gene is left open where the match is weak. A row's size may be missing; if present it is once, few, many or a size class.

abundance: NA
j_gene: TRBJ1-4
v_gene: TRBV28
d_gene: NA
CDR3nt: TGTGCCAGCAGCCCCGACAGGTTCGGAGAAAAACTGTTTTTT
CDR3aa: CASSPDRFGEKLFF

abundance: NA
j_gene: TRBJ2-7
v_gene: TRBV27
d_gene: TRBD2
CDR3nt: TGTGCCAGCAGTCCACTCGACGGACTAGCGGCGATCTCCTACGAGCAGTACTTC
CDR3aa: CASSPLDGLAAISYEQYF

abundance: NA
j_gene: TRBJ2-4
v_gene: TRBV6-9
d_gene: TRBD2
CDR3nt: TGTGCCAGCAGTAGGCAGGGACTACATAAAAACATTCAGTACTTC
CDR3aa: CASSRQGLHKNIQYF

abundance: NA
j_gene: TRBJ2-1
v_gene: TRBV4-2
d_gene: NA
CDR3nt: TGTGCCAGCAGCCAAGGGGCTTCTAGCGCGAGCTCCTACAATGAGCAGTTCTTC
CDR3aa: CASSQGASSASSYNEQFF

abundance: NA
j_gene: TRBJ2-4
v_gene: TRBV4-2
d_gene: NA
CDR3nt: TGTGCCAGCAGCCAAGGTACACCAGCCAAAAACATTCAGTACTTC
CDR3aa: CASSQGTPAKNIQYF

abundance: NA
j_gene: TRBJ2-7
v_gene: TRBV6-5
d_gene: NA
CDR3nt: TGTGCCAGCAGTTACAGAGACGAGCAGTACTTC
CDR3aa: CASSYRDEQYF

abundance: once
j_gene: TRBJ1-1
v_gene: TRBV7-9
d_gene: TRBD1
CDR3nt: TGTGCCAGCAGCCCCTCGGACAGGGACGGCACTGAAGCTTTCTTT
CDR3aa: CASSPSDRDGTEAFF

abundance: NA
j_gene: TRBJ1-5
v_gene: TRBV19
d_gene: NA
CDR3nt: TGTGCCAGTAGGATGGGGCCTTCGGATCAGCCCCAGCATTTT
CDR3aa: CASRMGPSDQPQHF

abundance: once
j_gene: TRBJ1-3
v_gene: TRBV27
d_gene: NA
CDR3nt: TGTGCCAGCAGTCCCTCAGGGTGCTCTGGAAACACCATATATTTT
CDR3aa: CASSPSGCSGNTIYF

abundance: NA
j_gene: TRBJ2-5
v_gene: TRBV30
d_gene: TRBD2
CDR3nt: TGTGCCTGGAGCCCTGAAGGACTAGCGGGGACTAGGACCCAGTACTTC
CDR3aa: CAWSPEGLAGTRTQYF

abundance: once
j_gene: TRBJ1-3
v_gene: TRBV4-1
d_gene: TRBD1
CDR3nt: TGCGCCAGCAGCCAAGGGGGGACAGTTGGAAACACCATATATTTT
CDR3aa: CASSQGGTVGNTIYF

abundance: NA
j_gene: TRBJ2-7
v_gene: TRBV5-1
d_gene: TRBD2
CDR3nt: TGCGCCAGCAGCTTTCTCGGGAGGGACACCTACGAGCAGTACTTC
CDR3aa: CASSFLGRDTYEQYF

abundance: NA
j_gene: TRBJ2-7
v_gene: TRBV7-9
d_gene: TRBD2
CDR3nt: TGTGCCAGCGGTACCTTAGCGGGACAATACGAGCAGTACTTC
CDR3aa: CASGTLAGQYEQYF

abundance: NA
j_gene: TRBJ1-2
v_gene: TRBV28
d_gene: NA
CDR3nt: TGTGCCAGCAGTTTGTTTAGGACAGACTATGGCTACACCTTC
CDR3aa: CASSLFRTDYGYTF

abundance: NA
j_gene: TRBJ2-7
v_gene: TRBV5-6
d_gene: TRBD2
CDR3nt: TGTGCCAGCAGCTCAGTAGCGGGAGCCTACGAGCAGTACTTC
CDR3aa: CASSSVAGAYEQYF

abundance: NA
j_gene: TRBJ2-2
v_gene: TRBV19
d_gene: NA
CDR3nt: TGTGCCAGTAGTATCGATCCGGGGTCCACCGGGGAGCTGTTTTTT
CDR3aa: CASSIDPGSTGELFF

abundance: NA
j_gene: TRBJ1-1
v_gene: TRBV11-2
d_gene: NA
CDR3nt: TGTGCCAGCAGCTTCCAGGATCTCTTGAACACTGAAGCTTTCTTT
CDR3aa: CASSFQDLLNTEAFF

abundance: NA
j_gene: TRBJ2-1
v_gene: TRBV6-8
d_gene: TRBD1
CDR3nt: TGTGCCAGCAGTTCGGGACAGGGGGCCGACAATGAGCAGTTCTTC
CDR3aa: CASSSGQGADNEQFF

abundance: NA
j_gene: TRBJ2-3
v_gene: TRBV18
d_gene: NA
CDR3nt: TGTGCCAGCTCACCACGGGGCCCATTGGACCGGGACAACCGGGAGTATTTT
CDR3aa: CASSPRGPLDRDNREYF

abundance: once
j_gene: TRBJ2-5
v_gene: TRBV4-1
d_gene: TRBD2
CDR3nt: TGCGCCAGCAGCCTAGCCGGGAGCGGGGAGGGGCCCCAAGAGACCCAGTACTTC
CDR3aa: CASSLAGSGEGPQETQYF

abundance: NA
j_gene: TRBJ2-1
v_gene: TRBV27
d_gene: NA
CDR3nt: TGTGCCAGCAGTTCTGGGCTAGCGACCGGCAATGAGCAGTTCTTC
CDR3aa: CASSSGLATGNEQFF

abundance: NA
j_gene: TRBJ2-7
v_gene: TRBV5-4
d_gene: NA
CDR3nt: TGTGCCAGCAGCTTAAGGGGTCTCTACGAGCAGTACTTC
CDR3aa: CASSLRGLYEQYF

abundance: NA
j_gene: TRBJ1-5
v_gene: TRBV27
d_gene: TRBD1
CDR3nt: TGTGCCAGCAGTCTTACCAGGGGGCTCAATCAGCCCCAGCATTTT
CDR3aa: CASSLTRGLNQPQHF

abundance: NA
j_gene: TRBJ2-7
v_gene: TRBV11-2
d_gene: NA
CDR3nt: TGTGCCAGCAGCGAGTGGGAGACATACTACGAGCAGTACTTC
CDR3aa: CASSEWETYYEQYF

abundance: NA
j_gene: TRBJ2-2
v_gene: TRBV7-3
d_gene: TRBD2
CDR3nt: TGTGCCAGCAGGGGGGGAGGGGAGCGGGACGCCACCGGGGAGCTGTTTTTT
CDR3aa: CASRGGGERDATGELFF

abundance: NA
j_gene: TRBJ2-7
v_gene: TRBV27
d_gene: TRBD1
CDR3nt: TGTGCCAGCAGTTTTTGGGACAGGGAGGACGAGCAGTACTTC
CDR3aa: CASSFWDREDEQYF

abundance: once
j_gene: TRBJ2-1
v_gene: TRBV5-6
d_gene: TRBD2
CDR3nt: TGTGCCAGCAGCTTTGGACTAGCGGGAGGATACAATGAGCAGTTCTTC
CDR3aa: CASSFGLAGGYNEQFF

abundance: once
j_gene: TRBJ2-7
v_gene: TRBV7-2
d_gene: TRBD2
CDR3nt: TGTGCCAGCAGCCCCACTAGCGGGCCTACCTACGAGCAGTACTTC
CDR3aa: CASSPTSGPTYEQYF

abundance: NA
j_gene: TRBJ1-5
v_gene: TRBV28
d_gene: NA
CDR3nt: TGTGCCAGCAGTTTCGGGGATGACGGCCAGCCCCAGCATTTT
CDR3aa: CASSFGDDGQPQHF

abundance: NA
j_gene: TRBJ2-3
v_gene: TRBV19
d_gene: TRBD2
CDR3nt: TGTGCCAGTAGTGTCCGACTAGCGGGAGTGGGAGATACGCAGTATTTT
CDR3aa: CASSVRLAGVGDTQYF

abundance: NA
j_gene: TRBJ2-3
v_gene: TRBV15
d_gene: TRBD2
CDR3nt: TGTGCCACCAGCATAAAGGACTACAGCGGGGAGAGCACAGATACGCAGTATTTT
CDR3aa: CATSIKDYSGESTDTQYF

abundance: NA
j_gene: TRBJ2-2
v_gene: TRBV25-1
d_gene: NA
CDR3nt: TGTGCCAGCAGTGAATGTTGGAGACAGCCGGGCGGGGAGCTGTTTTTT
CDR3aa: CASSECWRQPGGELFF

abundance: once
j_gene: TRBJ2-5
v_gene: TRBV11-2
d_gene: TRBD2
CDR3nt: TGTGCCAGCGAGGCGGGCCGCAGCGGGGAAGAGACCCAGTACTTC
CDR3aa: CASEAGRSGEETQYF

abundance: NA
j_gene: TRBJ2-2
v_gene: TRBV14
d_gene: TRBD2
CDR3nt: TGTGCCAGCAGTCCCCGACTAGCGGCAAACCCGAACACCGGGGAGCTGTTTTTT
CDR3aa: CASSPRLAANPNTGELFF

abundance: NA
j_gene: TRBJ2-7
v_gene: TRBV19
d_gene: NA
CDR3nt: TGTGCCAGTAGGCTAGTGGACACTGTCGATTACGAGCAGTACTTC
CDR3aa: CASRLVDTVDYEQYF

abundance: few
j_gene: TRBJ1-3
v_gene: TRBV18
d_gene: TRBD1
CDR3nt: TGTGCCAGCTCACCATTAAGGACAGGGACATCTGGAAACACCATATATTTT
CDR3aa: CASSPLRTGTSGNTIYF

abundance: NA
j_gene: TRBJ2-7
v_gene: TRBV11-2
d_gene: NA
CDR3nt: TGTGCCAGCAGCTTATCCCGGGGACACCCCTACGAGCAGTACTTC
CDR3aa: CASSLSRGHPYEQYF

abundance: NA
j_gene: TRBJ2-1
v_gene: TRBV6-5
d_gene: NA
CDR3nt: TGTGCCAGCAGTTATGCCGGAGGGCCGCGGGGAAATGAGCAGTTCTTC
CDR3aa: CASSYAGGPRGNEQFF

abundance: NA
j_gene: TRBJ1-1
v_gene: TRBV12-5
d_gene: NA
CDR3nt: TGTGCTAGTGGTTTGGTTTGTCCGATCAGACAGAACACTGAAGCTTTCTTT
CDR3aa: CASGLVCPIRQNTEAFF

abundance: NA
j_gene: TRBJ2-7
v_gene: TRBV2
d_gene: TRBD1
CDR3nt: TGTGCCAGCAGCGCGGACAGGGTCGCCTACGAGCAGTACTTC
CDR3aa: CASSADRVAYEQYF

abundance: NA
j_gene: TRBJ1-2
v_gene: TRBV7-9
d_gene: NA
CDR3nt: TGTGCCAGCAGCTTAGCCCCGACTAGCTATGGCTACACCTTC
CDR3aa: CASSLAPTSYGYTF

abundance: once
j_gene: TRBJ1-1
v_gene: TRBV30
d_gene: NA
CDR3nt: TGTGCCTGGACGGGAACCCAGTCCACTGAAGCTTTCTTT
CDR3aa: CAWTGTQSTEAFF

abundance: NA
j_gene: TRBJ2-7
v_gene: TRBV4-1
d_gene: NA
CDR3nt: TGCGCCAGCAGCCAAGATCTTGGCGGGGCCATCTACGAGCAGTACTTC
CDR3aa: CASSQDLGGAIYEQYF

abundance: NA
j_gene: TRBJ2-7
v_gene: TRBV18
d_gene: TRBD1
CDR3nt: TGTGCCAGCTCAAATGGGCAGGGGGCCTCCTACGAGCAGTACTTC
CDR3aa: CASSNGQGASYEQYF

abundance: NA
j_gene: TRBJ2-3
v_gene: TRBV9
d_gene: NA
CDR3nt: TGTGCCAGCAGCGTCAAGCATCAATCAGATACGCAGTATTTT
CDR3aa: CASSVKHQSDTQYF